These 15 T cell receptor beta chains were sequenced from one sample in a study of tumor-infiltrating lymphocytes in oesophageal squamous cell carcinoma. TCRdb analysed the PCR reads with MiXCR anew, one entry per CDR3 protein. The sample holds roughly 21,000 distinct CDR3 sequences, 35% to 40% seen once. Sequenced input: esophageal tumor tissue. These TCRs come from a male donor with esophageal squamous cell carcinoma.

This clonotype was detected a few times. V and J are TRBV18 and TRBJ1-1; D call uncertain. Germline CDR1 reads KGHSH; CDR2 reads LQKENI. The CDR3 loop spans 13 amino acids. V lost 6 bases to trimming and J lost 1 base, with 9 bases between them. CDR3 sequence (DNA): TGTGCCAGCTCCCCAGACCAGAACACTGAAGCTTTCTTT. This gives the protein CASSPDQNTEAFF.

The chain is built from TRBV14 and TRBJ2-3, with D perhaps matching TRBD1 (6 bases). From germline, CDR1 is SGHDN and CDR2 FVKESK. V was pared by 1 base and J by 14 bases, with 25 bases between. The CDR3 sequence is 16 residues long. This CDR3 reads CASSQAQGLPTGELYF. In DNA, the CDR3 is TGTGCCAGCAGCCAAGCTCAGGGGCTACCGACCGGGGAGCTGTATTTT.

In this sample, this clonotype turned up many times. CDR3 sequence: CASSTTSYEQYF. DNA of the CDR3: TGTGCCAGCAGCACTACCTCCTACGAGCAGTACTTC. J is TRBJ2-7 and V is TRBV7-2, with D unresolved. Trimming removed 5 bases from V and 0 bases from J, with 5 bases in between. The CDR3 runs 12 residues. The germline CDR1 and CDR2 sequences are SGHTA and FQGNSA.

The J gene is TRBJ2-2, the V gene TRBV7-2; D remains unclear. V lost 1 base, J lost 7 bases, and 7 bases lay in between. The CDR3 has 13 amino acids. The germline CDR1 and CDR2 sequences are SGHTA and FQGNSA. CDR3 region: CASSLVAIGELFF. The CDR3 coding sequence is TGTGCCAGCAGCTTAGTGGCGATCGGGGAGCTGTTTTTT.

CDR3 DNA: TGTGCCAGCAGGCAAAGGGGGGACTCAGCCTACGAGCAGTACTTC. Protein sequence: CASRQRGDSAYEQYF. The chain couples TRBV27 to TRBJ2-1, with D perhaps TRBD1 or TRBD2 (6 bases each). The J call could be wrong; TRBJ2-7 is a better fit for the DNA end. The germline V gene has CDR1 MNHEY and CDR2 SMNVEV (reference sequence). The CDR3 has 15 amino acids.

With regard to this clonotype: Being one base from a much bigger clone, this may be a read error. Here the CDR3 omits its conserved ending phenylalanine or tryptophan, so a read error is the likely source. The chain links TRBV24-1 to TRBJ1-5, with D possibly matching TRBD1 (5 bases). Germline loops: CDR1 KGHDR, CDR2 SFDVKD. Trimming shortened V by 5 bases and J by 8 bases, and 12 bases separated the two germline ends. The CDR3 spans 13 residues. The chain's CDR3 is CATSGGVGEPQHV. Here the CDR3 DNA reads TGTGCCACCAGTGGAGGGGTGGGAGAGCCCCAGCATGTT.

CDR3 protein: CAINRDPNNEQFF. The CDR3 DNA sequence: TGTGCCATCAATAGGGACCCTAACAATGAGCAGTTCTTC. The chain combines TRBV10-3 with TRBJ2-5; D is perhaps TRBD1 or TRBD2 (5 bases each). With the DNA end fitting TRBJ2-1 better, the J assignment may be wrong. The CDR3 totals 13 residues. In germline, CDR1 is ENHRY, CDR2 SYGVKD.

Worth noting for this clonotype: Given a much more abundant clone one base away, this may be a read error. The rearrangement uses TRBV27 and TRBJ2-4; no firm D call. This CDR3 has 15 residues. V lost 8 bases, J lost 15 bases, and 29 bases lay in between. In germline, CDR1 is MNHEY, CDR2 SMNVEV (reference sequence). The CDR3: CASVATGRIYNERYF. The CDR3 nucleotides are TGTGCCAGCGTTGCGACTGGACGGATATACAATGAGCGGTACTTC.

The table lists this clonotype with a few counts. The chain combines TRBV7-3 with TRBJ2-5; D may correspond to TRBD1 or TRBD2 (5 bases each). V lost 4 bases, J lost 11 bases, and 23 bases lay in between. CDR1 and CDR2 (germline): SGHTA, FQGTGA. The CDR3 totals 15 residues. For the CDR3, the DNA is TGTGCCAGCAGCTCAAGTGGGGGTTCCTACAATGAGCAGTACTTC. It yields the protein CASSSSGGSYNEQYF.

The chain is built from TRBV11-2 and TRBJ2-2; D perhaps matches TRBD2 (6 bases). Germline CDR1 SGHAT, CDR2 FQNNGV. V lost 1 base to trimming and J lost 6 bases, with 12 bases between them. The length of the CDR3 is 15 residues. In DNA form, the CDR3 reads TGTGCCAGCAGCTTAGGGTCGGGAGTAGCCGGGGAGCTGTTTTTT. Translation gives CASSLGSGVAGELFF.

The chain carries TRBV30 and TRBJ2-3, with unresolved D. The J call could be wrong; TRBJ1-1 is a better fit for the DNA end. The CDR3 is made up of 11 amino acids. CDR1 and CDR2 from the germline V gene are GTSNPN and SVGIG (reference sequence). CDR3 sequence: CAWSYRYKAFF. CDR3 DNA: TGTGCCTGGAGTTACAGATACAAAGCTTTCTTT.

This clonotype occurred many times. Because it lacks the conserved phenylalanine or tryptophan at the end, this CDR3 is likely a read error. No DNA is shown, since the ends of the CDR3 on it are uncertain; the CDR3 is the one TCRdb lists. The gene calls are TRBV6-4 and TRBJ2-7; the table's D call, TRBD1, was not checked against the DNA. Germline CDR1 is MRHNA and CDR2 is SNTAGT. Ends included, the CDR3 has 8 residues. The CDR3 protein is CAILLPGQ.

The rearrangement joins TRBV6-2 or TRBV6-3 to TRBJ2-5; TRBD2 matches at 8 bases. The J call is in doubt because the DNA end fits TRBJ2-1 better. This CDR3 spans 19 amino acids. From germline, CDR1 is MNHEY and CDR2 SVGEGT. The CDR3 region is CASSYALRADGRARYEQFF. DNA for the CDR3: TGTGCCAGCAGTTACGCCCTCCGGGCCGACGGGAGGGCCAGGTATGAGCAGTTCTTC.

This clonotype has just a few counts. Here the CDR3 omits its conserved ending phenylalanine or tryptophan, so a read error is the likely source. The limits of the CDR3 on the DNA are not certain, so only TCRdb's listed CDR3 is given. The V gene is TRBV7-8, the J gene TRBJ2-5; the table's TRBD1 call for D was not verified on the DNA. Germline V gene data show CDR1 as SGHVS and CDR2 as FQNEAQ. Both ends counted, the CDR3 spans 15 residues. CDR3 amino acids: CASSPGGADGYTFGS.

This rearrangement joins TRBV6-8 to TRBJ2-5, with 9 bases matching TRBD2. The J call may be in error: the DNA end matches TRBJ2-7 better. This CDR3 has 19 amino acids. CDR1 MNHGY and CDR2 SAAAGT come from the germline V gene. The CDR3 coding sequence is TGTGCCAGCAGTTACTCGAGGGGGGGCGAGGCGGGAGGGCCCAACGAGCAGTACTTC. It yields the protein CASSYSRGGEAGGPNEQYF.